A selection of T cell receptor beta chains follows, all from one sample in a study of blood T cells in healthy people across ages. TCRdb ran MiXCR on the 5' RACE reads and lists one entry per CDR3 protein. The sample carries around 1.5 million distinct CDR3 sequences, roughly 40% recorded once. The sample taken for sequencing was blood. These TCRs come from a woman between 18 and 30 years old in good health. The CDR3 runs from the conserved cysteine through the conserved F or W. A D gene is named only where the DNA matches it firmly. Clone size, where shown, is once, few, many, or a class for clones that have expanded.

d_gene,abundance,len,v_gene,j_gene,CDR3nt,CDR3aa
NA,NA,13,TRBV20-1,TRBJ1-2,TGCAGTGCTAGCCCGGAGGGCAACTATGGCTACACCTTC,CSASPEGNYGYTF
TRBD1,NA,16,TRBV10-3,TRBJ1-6,TGTGCCATCAGTGACCCGGGACAGGGTAATAATTCACCCCTCCACTTT,CAISDPGQGNNSPLHF
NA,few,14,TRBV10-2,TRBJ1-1,TGCGCCAGTCACCCTGACCTCCATTCGTTTGAAGCTTTCTTT,CASHPDLHSFEAFF
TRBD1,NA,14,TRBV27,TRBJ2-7,TGTGCCAGCAGTTTATCGAGACAGGGAACCGAGCAGTACTTC,CASSLSRQGTEQYF
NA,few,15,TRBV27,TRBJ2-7,TGTGCCAGCAGTTTAAGACAGGAGGCGAACTACGAGCAGTACTTC,CASSLRQEANYEQYF
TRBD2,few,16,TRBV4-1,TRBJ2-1,TGCGCCAGCAGCCAACATGGGACTAGCGGAATACGTGAGCAGTTCTTC,CASSQHGTSGIREQFF
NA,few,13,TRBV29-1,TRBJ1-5,TGCAGCGTTGGCTCAGGGCAAAATCAGCCCCAGCATTTT,CSVGSGQNQPQHF
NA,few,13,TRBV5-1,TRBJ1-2,TGCGCCAGCAGTCCGACGAGGTCGGGGGGCTACACCTTC,CASSPTRSGGYTF
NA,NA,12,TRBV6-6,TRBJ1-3,TGTGCCAGCAGTTCCTTTGGAAACACCATATATTTT,CASSSFGNTIYF
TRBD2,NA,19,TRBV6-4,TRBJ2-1,TGTGCCAGCAGTGCCACGGGACTAGCGGGGAAAAAACCCTACAATGAGCAGTTCTTC,CASSATGLAGKKPYNEQFF
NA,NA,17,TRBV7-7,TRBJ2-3,TGTGCTAGCCGACGGGACGGCCCACAGTATCTGACAGATACGCAGTATTTT,CASRRDGPQYLTDTQYF
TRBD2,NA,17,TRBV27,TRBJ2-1,TGTGCCAACAGTTCCCGTTGGGAGGGTCTATTCTACAATGAGCAGTTCTTC,CANSSRWEGLFYNEQFF
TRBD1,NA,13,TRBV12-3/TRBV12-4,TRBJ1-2,TGTGCCAGCAGCCATAAGGGGGCCTATGGCTACACCTTC,CASSHKGAYGYTF
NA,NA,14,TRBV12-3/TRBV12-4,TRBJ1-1,TGTGCCAGCAGCGCATCGGGCCCGGGCGCTGAAGCTTTCTTT,CASSASGPGAEAFF
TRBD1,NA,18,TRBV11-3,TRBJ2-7,TGTGCCAGCAGCTTTGGGGGACAGGGGCCCCTAGGTCATGTCGAGCAGTACTTC,CASSFGGQGPLGHVEQYF
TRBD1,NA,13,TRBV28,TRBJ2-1,TGTGCCATCATTCAGGGGGTCGTCAATGAGCAGTTCTTC,CAIIQGVVNEQFF
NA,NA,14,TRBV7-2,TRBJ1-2,TGTGCCAGCAGCTTACAGACCCTGTACTATGGCTACACCTTC,CASSLQTLYYGYTF
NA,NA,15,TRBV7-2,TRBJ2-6,TGTGCCAGCAGCCCTAGGTTCTCTGGGGCCAACGTCCTGACTTTC,CASSPRFSGANVLTF
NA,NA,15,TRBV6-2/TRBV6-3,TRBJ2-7,TGTGCCAGCAGTTACCTGGGACCCCTGACGGTCGAGCAGTACTTC,CASSYLGPLTVEQYF
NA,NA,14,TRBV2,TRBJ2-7,TGTGCCAGCACCGAAAAAACTACCTCCTACGAGCAGTACTTC,CASTEKTTSYEQYF
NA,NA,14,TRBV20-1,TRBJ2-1,TGCAGTGCTGCGGACCTAAAGGCCTACAATGAGCAGTTCTTC,CSAADLKAYNEQFF
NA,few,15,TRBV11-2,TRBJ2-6,TGTGCCAGCAGTTTTCGCCACTCTGGGGCCAACGTCCTGACTTTC,CASSFRHSGANVLTF